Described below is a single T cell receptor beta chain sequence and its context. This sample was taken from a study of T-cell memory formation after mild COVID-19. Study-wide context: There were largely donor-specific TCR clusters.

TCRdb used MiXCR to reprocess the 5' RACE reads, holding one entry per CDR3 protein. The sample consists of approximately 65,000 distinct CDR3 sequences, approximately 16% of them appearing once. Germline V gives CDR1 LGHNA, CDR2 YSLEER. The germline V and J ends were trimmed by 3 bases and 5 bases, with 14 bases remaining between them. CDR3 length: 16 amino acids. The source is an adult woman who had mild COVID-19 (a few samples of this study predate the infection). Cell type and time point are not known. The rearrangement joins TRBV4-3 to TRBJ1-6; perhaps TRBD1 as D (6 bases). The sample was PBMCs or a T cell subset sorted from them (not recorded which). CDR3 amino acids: CASSQEGGGHNSPLHF. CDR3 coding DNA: TGCGCCAGCAGCCAGGAAGGGGGGGGCCATAATTCACCCCTCCACTTT.